These 10 T cell receptor beta chains originate from one sample sequenced in a study of tissue T cells after allogeneic stem cell transplantation. Clones were sequenced by immunoSEQ multiplex PCR, and TCRdb holds only the in-frame ones, with some missing. Here the sample spans 3,000 to 4,000 clones, roughly 50% being singletons. As to time point: mouse harvest day 14 after allogeneic transplant. The graft held 10^6 splenic CD5+ T cells and 10^7 T-cell-depleted bone marrow cells. Material: gut tissue. The source of these receptors is a female BALB/c mouse given C57BL/6 T cells with graft-versus-host disease after an allogeneic hematopoietic cell transplant.

A note on this clone: Germline and genes: mouse. The sequenced fragment ends 1 residue before the CDR3 boundary, so the rest is inferred from the germline J gene. This chain uses TRBV2 with TRBJ2-3; D uncertain. V lost 1 base, J lost 0 bases, and 8 bases lay in between. The V gene's germline CDR1 is LGHNA and CDR2 YSYQKL. This CDR3 has 15 residues. The sequenced part of the CDR3 DNA is TGTGCCAGCAGCCAAGGGGCAATTAGTGCAGAAACGCTGTAT. As protein: CASSQGAISAETLY. The full-length CDR3 reads as CASSQGAISAETLYF.

Details on this clone: Mouse gene names and germline throughout. Sequencing ends 1 residue short of the CDR3 end; the germline J gene provides the rest. The rearrangement uses TRBV14 and TRBJ1-4, with D uncertain. The CDR3 has 12 amino acids. CDR1 and CDR2 (germline): SGHDT, FRDEAV. Trimming removed 2 bases at V and 7 bases at J, with 6 bases between. The CDR3 loop reads CASSLNTERLFF. CDR3 bases read: TGTGCCAGCAGTTTGAACACCGAAAGATTATTT.

As concerns this clone: Any gene name here is a mouse gene name. The read halts 1 residue ahead of the CDR3 end, with the missing end drawn from the germline J gene. The chain employs TRBV5 and TRBJ2-7; D not resolved. Trimming removed 0 bases from V and 4 bases from J, with 10 bases in between. Germline CDR1 is LGHNA and CDR2 is YNLKQL (reference sequence). CDR3 length equals 14 residues. The covered CDR3 bases are TGTGCCAGCAGCCAAGATGGTGGGTGGTATGAACAGTAC. It is translated as CASSQDGGWYEQY. The CDR3 as a whole reads CASSQDGGWYEQYF.

In its sample, this clone was seen a few times. Mouse gene names and germline throughout. The CDR3 extends 1 residue past the end of the read, so its final part is completed from the germline J gene. V and J are TRBV26 and TRBJ2-4; 8 bases map to TRBD2. V trimming: 2 bases; J trimming: 0 bases; junction bases outside the gene matches: 4. Germline values: CDR1 KGHPV, CDR2 FQNQEV (reference sequence). This CDR3 has 16 residues. CDR3 sequence: CASSLETGASQNTLYF. CDR3 DNA, as far as it was read: TGTGCCAGCAGTCTGGAGACTGGGGCTAGTCAAAACACCTTGTAC. Using reference TRBV26 and TRBJ2-4 for the parts outside the CDR3, the full variable domain is NSKVIQTPRYLVKGQGQKAKMRCIPEKGHPVVFWYQQNKNNEFKFLINFQNQEVLQQIDMTEKRFSAECPSNSPCSLEIQSSEAGDSALYLCASSLETGASQNTLYFGAGTRLSVL.

Concerning this clone: Gene labels here are mouse ones. The CDR3 end is not reached by the read, which stops 1 residue before it; the germline J gene fills it in. The V call is TRBV26, the J call TRBJ1-6; D remains unclear. TRBJ1-6 counts as an open reading frame of uncertain function. V lost 3 bases to trimming and J lost 6 bases, with 6 bases between them. CDR1 KGHPV and CDR2 FQNQEV come from the germline V gene (reference sequence). The CDR3 contains 13 residues. This CDR3 reads CASSLGSNSPLYF. CDR3 bases read: TGTGCCAGCAGTCTCGGGAGTAATTCGCCCCTCTAC.

In this sample, this clone turned up once. Gene names are mouse gene names. The missing CDR3 end, 1 residue past where the read stops, is filled in from the germline J gene. The chain carries TRBV26 and TRBJ1-4; 9 bases line up with TRBD1. The CDR3 spans 14 residues. Germline V gene data show CDR1 as KGHPV and CDR2 as FQNQEV (reference sequence). The J segment lost 7 bases and the V segment lost 2 bases, leaving 2 bases of the junction unmatched. The CDR3 DNA, read in part, is TGTGCCAGCAGTCTGGGACAGGGGAGCGAAAGATTATTT. This codes for CASSLGQGSERLF. The complete CDR3 reads CASSLGQGSERLFF.

About this clone itself: Given a far larger clone just one base away, this is likely a sequencing read error. Gene and germline names: mouse. With the read ending 1 residue before the CDR3 end, the germline J gene is used to fill in that end. This chain connects TRBV16 to TRBJ1-2, with unresolved D. This CDR3 region has 15 residues. Germline V gene sequence: CDR1 SGHSA, CDR2 FRNQAP. Trimming took off 0 bases at V and 3 bases at J, with 11 bases between the two ends. The CDR3: CASSLDRGIDSDYTF. CDR3 DNA (partial): TGTGCAAGCAGCTTAGATCGAGGCATAGACTCCGACTACACC.

This clone was counted between two and nine times. The genes and germline here are from mouse. The read is 1 residue too short to cover the CDR3 end, so that end is filled in from the germline J gene. The chain has TRBV13-2 and TRBJ1-4; D not certain. The V end was cut by 2 bases, the J end by 5 bases, with 7 bases between. Per germline, CDR1 NNHNN and CDR2 SYGAGS (reference sequence). There are 13 residues in the CDR3. The chain's CDR3 is CASGEVKNERLFF. The sequenced CDR3 bases are TGTGCCAGCGGTGAAGTCAAAAACGAAAGATTATTT.

On this clone itself: Gene names and germline refer to mouse. Incomplete CDR3 DNA: TGTGCCAGCAGTCCACAGGGGGCCTATAATTCGCCCCTCTAC. Its translation: CASSPQGAYNSPLY. Given in full, the CDR3 is CASSPQGAYNSPLYF. The genes are TRBV26 and TRBJ1-6; 8 bases match TRBD1. Sequencing ends 1 residue short of the CDR3 end; the germline J gene provides the rest. TRBJ1-6 falls under the ORF class, with uncertain function. Germline-derived CDR1 and CDR2 are KGHPV and FQNQEV (reference sequence). CDR3 length equals 15 residues. V lost 4 bases, J lost 2 bases, and 1 base stayed unmatched.

Worth noting for this clone: Here the gene names and germline are mouse. Read sequence stops 1 residue before the CDR3 end, and the germline J gene provides the missing end. The rearrangement links TRBV5 to TRBJ1-1; D uncertain. CDR3 length equals 15 residues. V was clipped by 0 bases and J by 0 bases, with 8 bases between them. The germline CDR1 and CDR2 sequences are LGHNA and YNLKQL (reference sequence). CDR3 residues: CASSQESAANTEVFF. The DNA read from the CDR3 is TGTGCCAGCAGCCAAGAATCGGCTGCAAACACAGAAGTCTTC.